Below, 24 T cell receptor beta chains from the same sample are listed, as sequenced in a study of cytomegalovirus exposure and HLA in healthy donors. 60 Vbeta and 13 Jbeta primers were used in PCR. Generated by immunoSEQ multiplex PCR, the TCRdb table keeps only in-frame clones and is missing some. Seen in this sample are about 92,000 clones; the ten most common clones hold 15%. Specimen: PBMCs. The receptors originated from a man aged 50-59 years in good health and CMV-seropositive.

CDR3 region: CASSPIAGTGGFGYTF. The DNA of the CDR3 is TGTGCCAGCAGTCCCATAGCGGGGACAGGGGGCTTTGGCTACACCTTC. V is TRBV7-8 and J is TRBJ1-2; TRBD1 agrees at 12 bases. The CDR3 runs to 16 residues. The trim removed 6 bases at V and 7 bases at J, leaving 12 bases unmatched. Germline CDR1 reads SGHVS; CDR2 reads FQNEAQ.

The chain is built from TRBV4-3 and TRBJ2-1; D call uncertain. Deletions cut 1 base from V and 6 bases from J, with 13 bases between. Per the germline V gene, CDR1 is LGHNA and CDR2 is YSLEER. CDR3 length: 15 amino acids. CDR3 amino acids: CASSQATTRFNEQFF. For the CDR3, the DNA is TGCGCCAGCAGCCAAGCAACTACGCGCTTCAATGAGCAGTTCTTC.

The rearrangement links TRBV4-2 to TRBJ2-4; maybe TRBD1 (5 bases). The CDR3 sequence is 15 residues long. The V end lost 0 bases, the J end lost 6 bases, and 12 bases lay between the germline ends. The germline V gene has CDR1 LGHNA and CDR2 YNFKEQ. CDR3 coding DNA: TGTGCCAGCAGCCAAGACAGCTTTGGGGCAAACATTCAGTACTTC. This sequence encodes CASSQDSFGANIQYF.

Points on this clone: At one boundary the junction diverges from the germline segment, which might be a read error. The chain joins TRBV7-7 to TRBJ2-5; 7 bases match TRBD2. In germline, CDR1 is SSHAT, CDR2 FNYEAQ (reference sequence). The CDR3 has 14 amino acids. The CDR3 sequence is CASSSRLASETQYF. CDR3 bases: TGTGCTAGCAGCTCCCGACTAGCCTCAGAGACCCAGTACTTC.

The V gene is TRBV19, the J gene TRBJ1-1, with 9 bases aligning to TRBD1. The germline CDR1 and CDR2 sequences are LNHDA and SQIVND (reference sequence). The CDR3 consists of 13 residues. Germline trimming cut 8 bases from V and 5 bases from J; bases unmatched to any gene: 6. The CDR3 DNA is TGTGCCAGTCAACAGGGGGCGAGGACTGAAGCTTTCTTT. This gives the protein CASQQGARTEAFF.

The rearrangement links TRBV25-1 to TRBJ1-2; D may be TRBD1 (5 bases). V was trimmed by 4 bases and J by 8 bases, leaving 14 bases between them. The CDR3 is 13 residues long. Germline CDR1 MGHDK, CDR2 SYGVNS. CDR3 amino acids: CASSAVGAIGYTF. CDR3 DNA sequence: TGTGCCAGCAGTGCCGTAGGGGCTATAGGCTACACCTTC.

The gene calls are TRBV27 and TRBJ1-5, with D possibly matching TRBD1 (6 bases). CDR1 is MNHEY and CDR2 is SMNVEV in the germline V gene (reference sequence). The CDR3 contains 14 residues. Trimming removed 3 bases at V and 7 bases at J, with 13 bases between. In nucleotides, the CDR3 is TGTGCCAGCAGTTTTGTAACAGGGCAACAGCCCCAGCATTTT. Its protein product is CASSFVTGQQPQHF.

The rearrangement joins TRBV7-2 to TRBJ2-7, with 7 bases fitting TRBD2. This CDR3 is built from 15 residues. The germline V gene encodes CDR1 SGHTA and CDR2 FQGNSA. Germline trimming cut 5 bases from V and 5 bases from J; bases unmatched to any gene: 12. CDR3 loop: CASSPQSGNGDEQYF. In DNA form, the CDR3 reads TGTGCCAGCAGCCCCCAGAGCGGGAATGGCGACGAGCAGTACTTC.

The CDR3 sequence is CASSLAPGRNYGYTF. CDR3 DNA: TGCGCCAGCAGCTTGGCCCCAGGGCGGAACTATGGCTACACCTTC. This chain uses TRBV5-1 with TRBJ1-2; D perhaps matches TRBD1 (5 bases). V was cut by 0 bases and J by 2 bases, with 11 bases left in between. Germline CDR1 SGHRS, CDR2 YFSETQ. The CDR3 totals 15 residues.

V and J are TRBV28 and TRBJ1-2; possibly TRBD1 for D (5 bases). This CDR3 is built from 14 residues. Germline values: CDR1 MDHEN, CDR2 SYDVKM. V lost 3 bases, J lost 8 bases, and 16 bases lay in between. DNA of the CDR3: TGTGCCAGCAGTTTGAGGCAGGGCACGATGGGCTACACCTTC. Amino acids: CASSLRQGTMGYTF.

J is TRBJ2-7 and V is TRBV6-5; possible D gene TRBD2, 7 bases. The CDR3 has 14 amino acids. V was cut by 7 bases and J by 6 bases, with 19 bases left in between. Germline CDR1 reads MNHEY; CDR2 reads SVGAGI. Here the CDR3 reads CASKMGGASREQYV. CDR3 nucleotides: TGTGCCAGCAAGATGGGGGGGGCGTCCCGCGAGCAGTACGTC.

The V gene is TRBV7-9, the J gene TRBJ1-4; D is unresolved. Germline V gives CDR1 SEHNR, CDR2 FQNEAQ (reference sequence). V shed 3 bases and J shed 7 bases, with 12 bases lying between them. This CDR3 has 14 amino acids. CDR3 loop: CASSLFEGREKLFF. DNA of the CDR3: TGTGCCAGCAGCTTGTTTGAGGGTCGTGAAAAACTGTTTTTT.

The genes are TRBV5-6 and TRBJ2-5; D is unclear. The CDR3 totals 16 residues. The V end was cut by 0 bases, the J end by 2 bases, with 14 bases between. Germline lookup yields CDR1 SGHDT and CDR2 YYEEEE. The CDR3 is CASSLAGVAQQETQYF. In nucleotides, the CDR3 is TGTGCCAGCAGCTTGGCGGGTGTTGCGCAACAAGAGACCCAGTACTTC.

The rearrangement joins TRBV27 to TRBJ1-6; 8 nucleotides match TRBD1. The CDR3 extends over 16 amino acids. J lost 10 bases, V lost 2 bases, and 10 bases had no gene match. Germline CDR1 MNHEY, CDR2 SMNVEV (reference sequence). The CDR3 protein is CASSLEGQGDYSPLHF. CDR3 nucleotide sequence: TGTGCCAGCAGTTTAGAAGGACAGGGAGATTACTCACCCCTCCACTTT.

The CDR3: CASSQDRDDTEAFF. CDR3 sequence (DNA): TGTGCCAGCAGCCAAGACAGGGATGACACTGAAGCTTTCTTT. The rearrangement links TRBV5-4 to TRBJ1-1; TRBD1 agrees at 7 bases. Germline assignment: CDR1 SGHNT and CDR2 YYREEE (reference sequence). The CDR3 covers 14 residues. Unmatched junction bases numbered 6, after V lost 4 bases and J lost 3 bases.

V and J are TRBV7-9 and TRBJ2-5; 11 nucleotides align to TRBD2. Losses at the gene ends were 5 bases for V and 2 bases for J; bases not matched to a gene: 13. The germline V gene encodes CDR1 SEHNR and CDR2 FQNEAQ (reference sequence). The CDR3 sequence is 18 residues long. CDR3 coding DNA: TGTGCCAGCAGCCCGGGGACTAGCGGTCGAATAAGTCAAGAGACCCAGTACTTC. Translation gives CASSPGTSGRISQETQYF.

Remarks on this clone: The sample has other DNA sequences that encode this CDR3 too. V and J are TRBV9 and TRBJ2-1; the match to TRBD2 covers 9 bases. V trimming: 0 bases; J trimming: 8 bases; junction bases outside the gene matches: 9. CDR1 is SGDLS and CDR2 is YYNGEE in the germline V gene. This CDR3 has 16 residues. CDR3 DNA sequence: TGTGCCAGCAGCGTAGAGGGTAGCGGGAGCCGGGATGAGCAGTTCTTC. Translating gives CASSVEGSGSRDEQFF.

The CDR3 loop reads CASSLRGLLYEQYF. The CDR3 nucleotides read TGTGCCAGCAGTTTACGGGGACTACTCTACGAGCAGTACTTC. The chain has TRBV6-7 and TRBJ2-7; 7 bases agree with TRBD2. TRBV6-7 is reported as an ORF; its role is uncertain. The CDR3 has 14 amino acids. J gave up 3 bases and V 4 bases, and 6 bases lay outside the gene matches.

The rearrangement uses TRBV5-1 and TRBJ2-5; the D is unclear. This CDR3 is 14 amino acids long. CDR1 and CDR2 (germline): SGHRS, YFSETQ. Trimming pared 0 bases from V and 4 bases from J, leaving 10 bases between. CDR3 sequence reads: CASSLALGPETQYF. CDR3 nucleotide sequence: TGCGCCAGCAGCTTGGCCTTGGGCCCAGAGACCCAGTACTTC.

The J gene is TRBJ2-1, the V gene TRBV11-2, with 11 nucleotides matching TRBD2. Germline CDR1 SGHAT, CDR2 FQNNGV. Trimming removed 5 bases from V and 10 bases from J; junction bases left unmatched: 7. CDR3 size: 14 residues. For the CDR3, the DNA is TGTGCCAGCAGCCCACATAGCGGGAGGGGCGAGCAGTTCTTC. This sequence encodes CASSPHSGRGEQFF. Using reference TRBV11-2 and TRBJ2-1 for the parts outside the CDR3, the full variable domain is EAGVAQSPRYKIIEKRQSVAFWCNPISGHATLYWYQQILGQGPKLLIQFQNNGVVDDSQLPKDRFSAERLKGVDSTLKIQPAKLEDSAVYLCASSPHSGRGEQFFGPGTRLTVL.

J is TRBJ1-5 and V is TRBV10-3; no reliable D call. The V end was cut by 0 bases, the J end by 4 bases, with 10 bases between. The CDR3 is 15 residues long. Looked up from germline, CDR1 is ENHRY and CDR2 is SYGVKD. CDR3 region: CAISESYSRNQPQHF. CDR3 DNA: TGTGCCATCAGTGAGTCGTACAGTAGAAATCAGCCCCAGCATTTT.

The gene calls are TRBV4-2 and TRBJ2-5; 10 bases are shared with TRBD2. The CDR3 length is 16 residues. CDR1 and CDR2 (germline): LGHNA, YNFKEQ. V dropped 1 base and J dropped 4; count of bases not matched to a gene: 6. CDR3 in DNA: TGTGCCAGCAGCCAAGTTCTAGCGGGAGTCCCAGAGACCCAGTACTTC. Translated, it gives CASSQVLAGVPETQYF.

The V gene is TRBV18, the J gene TRBJ2-5; maybe TRBD1 (5 bases). The V end lost 3 bases, the J end lost 5 bases, and 10 bases lay between the germline ends. Germline V gene data show CDR1 as KGHSH and CDR2 as LQKENI. The CDR3 extends over 13 amino acids. Written as DNA, the CDR3 is TGTGCCAGCTCACCCGCAGGGTTGGAGACCCAGTACTTC. This sequence encodes CASSPAGLETQYF. Filled out from reference TRBV18 and TRBJ2-5, the complete variable domain reads NAGVMQNPRHLVRRRGQEARLRCSPMKGHSHVYWYRQLPEEGLKFMVYLQKENIIDESGMPKERFSAEFPKEGPSILRIQQVVRGDSAAYFCASSPAGLETQYFGPGTRLLVL.

The rearrangement links TRBV25-1 to TRBJ1-5, with D tentatively TRBD1 (5 bases). CDR1 MGHDK and CDR2 SYGVNS come from the germline V gene. CDR3 length: 14 amino acids. V was cut by 5 bases and J by 4 bases, with 12 bases left in between. The CDR3 sequence is CASSYRGPNQPQHF. The CDR3 DNA follows: TGTGCCAGCAGTTATAGGGGTCCAAATCAGCCCCAGCATTTT.